One and the same sample provided the 14 T cell receptor beta chains below, sequenced in a study of T cells in Graves' hyperthyroidism and ophthalmopathy. The TCR beta CDR3 regions underwent amplification using RNA transcripts as the source. The study used the HTBI primer set for a first-round RT-PCR of the TCR CDR3. TCRdb passed the multiplex PCR reads through MiXCR, listing each CDR3 protein once. The sample has about 660,000 distinct CDR3 sequences; less than 45% are singletons. Sequenced input: peripheral blood or thyroid tissue (not recorded which). All receptors derive from an adult man with Graves' disease, either hyperthyroidism or ophthalmopathy (not recorded which).

The CDR3 sequence is CSAREAGREQYF. CDR3 DNA: TGCAGTGCTAGAGAAGCAGGGAGGGAGCAGTACTTC. J is TRBJ2-7 and V is TRBV20-1, with a tentative D call TRBD2 (6 bases). Trimming cost V 0 bases and J 7 bases, with 10 bases left between them. There are 12 residues in the CDR3. Germline loops: CDR1 DFQATT, CDR2 SNEGSKA (reference sequence).

This clonotype was observed a handful of times. The chain couples TRBV9 to TRBJ2-7; TRBD1 matches 8 bases. V lost 0 bases, J lost 7 bases, and 12 bases stayed unmatched. Germline-derived CDR1 and CDR2 are SGDLS and YYNGEE. The CDR3 covers 16 residues. This CDR3 is CASSVGPRGRGSEQYF. DNA of the CDR3: TGTGCCAGCAGCGTAGGTCCCAGGGGGCGCGGAAGTGAGCAGTACTTC.

The J gene is TRBJ1-1, the V gene TRBV11-1; maybe TRBD1 (5 bases). Germline lookup yields CDR1 SGHAT and CDR2 FQDESV (reference sequence). The CDR3 is made up of 12 amino acids. Here the CDR3 reads CAREWGDTEAFF. For the CDR3, the DNA is TGTGCTAGAGAATGGGGGGACACTGAAGCTTTCTTT.

The chain recombines TRBV20-1 with TRBJ2-5, with 9 bases matching TRBD1. Germline V CDR1 and CDR2: DFQATT, SNEGSKA (reference sequence). Trimming took 3 bases from V and 5 from J; bases not matched to a gene: 13. The CDR3 is 16 amino acids. CDR3 nucleotides: TGCAGTGCTAGGGACATACTGGGACAGGGAGACGAGACCCAGTACTTC. Its protein product is CSARDILGQGDETQYF.

This clonotype was seen ten or more times. The chain has TRBV14 and TRBJ1-1, with unresolved D. Trimming removed 0 bases at V and 0 bases at J, with 2 bases between. This CDR3 has 13 residues. In germline, CDR1 is SGHDN, CDR2 FVKESK. CDR3 nucleotides: TGTGCCAGCAGCCAAGAGTTGAACACTGAAGCTTTCTTT. Its translation is CASSQELNTEAFF.

This clonotype was picked up many times. V gene TRBV29-1 combines with J gene TRBJ1-6; 7 bases line up with TRBD1. V was pared by 6 bases and J by 17 bases, with 13 bases of the junction left unmatched. Looked up from germline, CDR1 is SQVTM and CDR2 is ANQGSEA. The CDR3 spans 12 residues. CDR3 DNA: TGCAGCGTGATAGATACAGGGGCTATCGTCCACTTT. It encodes CSVIDTGAIVHF.

Comment on this clonotype: The junction differs from germline at one of its ends, possibly a read error. The rearrangement links TRBV10-2 to TRBJ1-1, with 9 bases matching TRBD1. Germline-derived CDR1 and CDR2 are WSHSY and SAAADI. The CDR3 consists of 14 residues. The CDR3 region has the DNA TGCGCCAGCAGCTTAGGGACAGGGAACGCTGAAGCTTTCTTT. Translating gives CASSLGTGNAEAFF.

In its sample, this clonotype was seen many times. The CDR3 loop reads CASKQGAANEKLFF. Written as DNA, the CDR3 is TGTGCCAGCAAACAGGGGGCGGCTAATGAAAAACTGTTTTTT. The chain links TRBV2 to TRBJ1-4, with TRBD1 identical over 9 bases. The germline gives CDR1 SNHLY, CDR2 FYNNEI. The CDR3 length is 14 residues. V lost 7 bases, J lost 3 bases, and 3 bases stayed unmatched. Full variable domain (outside the CDR3, taken from reference TRBV2 and TRBJ1-4): EPEVTQTPSHQVTQMGQEVILRCVPISNHLYFYWYRQILGQKVEFLVSFYNNEISEKSEIFDDQFSVERPDGSNFTLKIRSTKLEDSAMYFCASKQGAANEKLFFGSGTQLSVL.

The sample holds a few counts of this clonotype. This rearrangement joins TRBV12-3 or TRBV12-4 to TRBJ2-7, with D unclear. The V end was cut by 8 bases, the J end by 3 bases, with 8 bases between. This CDR3 has 11 residues. In nucleotides, the CDR3 is TGTGCCAGCCACGGCGTCTACGAGCAGTACTTC. Translating it yields CASHGVYEQYF.

This clonotype appeared many times. For the CDR3, the DNA is TGTGCCACCGGAGGACGAGACACTGAAGCTTTCTTT. Protein: CATGGRDTEAFF. The rearrangement joins TRBV10-3 to TRBJ1-1; no definite D call. The CDR3 loop spans 12 amino acids. Per germline, CDR1 ENHRY and CDR2 SYGVKD. Between the trimmed V and J ends, which lost 10 bases and 3 bases, there was a span of 12 bases.

This clonotype was seen once. The gene calls are TRBV2 and TRBJ2-5, with TRBD2 matching over 8 bases. CDR3 length: 16 amino acids. The J segment lost 11 bases and the V segment lost 2 bases, leaving 16 bases of the junction unmatched. CDR1 is SNHLY and CDR2 is FYNNEI in the germline V gene. The DNA of the CDR3 is TGTGCCAGCAGTGAAACTCCTAGCGGGCGCACAGATACGCAGTACTTC. It codes for CASSETPSGRTDTQYF.

This clonotype was counted between two and nine times. The rearrangement joins TRBV19 to TRBJ1-1, with D possibly being TRBD1 (5 bases). CDR1 and CDR2 (germline): LNHDA, SQIVND (reference sequence). The CDR3 runs 14 residues. The V gene lost 6 bases and the J gene lost 1 base, with 12 bases spanning the gap. In nucleotides, the CDR3 is TGTGCCAGTAGGGGAAGGCAGGGGAACACTGAAGCTTTCTTT. Its protein is CASRGRQGNTEAFF.

The table lists this clonotype with a count of one. V usage is TRBV20-1 and J usage is TRBJ1-6, with TRBD1 identical over 10 bases. Looked up from germline, CDR1 is DFQATT and CDR2 is SNEGSKA (reference sequence). The V gene end was trimmed by 5 bases and the J gene end by 8 bases; junction bases not matched to a gene: 6. The CDR3 totals 14 residues. CDR3 protein: CSAAGTGVDSPLHF. CDR3 DNA: TGCAGTGCTGCCGGGACAGGGGTCGATTCACCCCTCCACTTT.

This clonotype has more than one count but fewer than ten. The rearrangement uses TRBV10-3 and TRBJ1-3, with D hard to call. The CDR3 contains 15 residues. Germline CDR1 ENHRY, CDR2 SYGVKD. Deletions cut 6 bases from V and 0 bases from J, with 12 bases between. The CDR3 here is CAISSGANSGNTIYF. DNA of the CDR3: TGTGCCATCAGCTCAGGTGCGAACTCTGGAAACACCATATATTTT.